This is a list of T cell receptor beta chains from one sample in a study of beta chain features in type 1 diabetes. Libraries were prepared by immunoSEQ multiplex PCR; TCRdb keeps only in-frame clonotypes and omits some of them. The profile shows some 640,000 clones, more than 13% of them singletons. The specimen sequenced was naive CD4+ T cells from blood. The receptor set was obtained from a man between 18 and 35 years old with type 1 diabetes. The CDR3 runs from the conserved cysteine through the conserved F or W. Rows give clone size only sometimes, using once, few, many, or a class for an expanded clone.

CDR3aa,abundance,len,v_gene
CASSSGQGAGYTF,few,13,TRBV11-2
CASSLAAVSYNEQFF,NA,15,TRBV7-2
CASSQSRRTVIYSNQPQHF,NA,19,TRBV5-8
CASRGDSYEQYF,NA,12,TRBV2
CAWSERNTEAFF,few,12,TRBV30
CASSASSRNYGYTF,few,14,TRBV2
CASSTGTSASYEQYF,NA,15,TRBV5-6
CAWVSGTQYF,NA,10,TRBV30
CASSLALASTDTQYF,NA,15,TRBV28
CAWSARLASEQYF,few,13,TRBV30
CASSQDTRSGANVLTF,few,16,TRBV14